The 30 T cell receptor beta chains below were found in one sample sequenced in a study of blood T cell repertoires in COVID-19. Here immunoSEQ multiplex PCR was the method, and the copy in TCRdb shows in-frame clones only, minus some. The sample lists a few hundred thousand clones, approximately 90% occurring once. Material: PBMCs or T cells enriched from blood (not recorded which). The source of these receptors is a woman aged 40 to 49 who had been exposed to COVID-19.

This sequence joins TRBV19 and TRBJ2-7, with 7 bases that match TRBD2. V lost 5 bases to trimming and J lost 6 bases; unmatched junction nucleotides: 7. There are 13 residues in the CDR3. Germline CDR1 and CDR2: LNHDA and SQIVND (reference sequence). The CDR3 loop reads CASSASGIGEQYF. For the CDR3, the DNA is TGTGCCAGTAGTGCCAGCGGGATCGGCGAGCAGTACTTC.

The chain employs TRBV18 and TRBJ2-1, with TRBD2 as a possible D gene (5 bases). Germline V gene lookup returns CDR1 KGHSH and CDR2 LQKENI. There are 16 residues in the CDR3. Trimming pared 3 bases from V and 5 bases from J, leaving 17 bases between. CDR3 coding DNA: TGTGCCAGCTCACCTCGGACTCCGGATAAAGACAATGAGCAGTTCTTC. It encodes CASSPRTPDKDNEQFF.

The chain combines TRBV5-1 with TRBJ2-7; no clear D gene. Germline V gives CDR1 SGHRS, CDR2 YFSETQ. The CDR3 extends over 15 amino acids. V was shortened by 1 base and J by 3 bases, with 14 bases between the two germline ends. The DNA for the CDR3 is TGCGCCAGCAGCTTGTTTGACTCTCCGGACTACGAGCAGTACTTC. It is translated as CASSLFDSPDYEQYF.

The chain recombines TRBV7-2 with TRBJ1-2; 7 positions agree with TRBD1. The germline CDR1 and CDR2 sequences are SGHTA and FQGNSA. The CDR3 contains 15 residues. V dropped 5 bases and J dropped 4; count of bases not matched to a gene: 10. The CDR3 region is CASSPRQGPSYGYTF. CDR3 bases: TGTGCCAGCAGCCCTCGACAGGGCCCCTCCTATGGCTACACCTTC.

The rearrangement joins TRBV27 to TRBJ2-1; maybe TRBD1 (5 bases). This CDR3 is 13 amino acids long. CDR1 is MNHEY and CDR2 is SMNVEV in the germline V gene (reference sequence). Trimming removed 5 bases from V and 4 bases from J, with 9 bases in between. CDR3 nucleotides: TGTGCCAGCAGTACGACAGTGTACAATGAGCAGTTCTTC. Encoded protein: CASSTTVYNEQFF.

The CDR3 loop reads CASSAYSGNTIYF. CDR3 coding DNA: TGCGCCAGCAGTGCCTACTCTGGAAACACCATATATTTT. The J gene is TRBJ1-3, the V gene TRBV10-1; no definite D call. CDR1 is WNHNN and CDR2 is SYGVQD in the germline V gene (reference sequence). V was shortened by 4 bases and J by 0 bases, with 4 bases between the two germline ends. The CDR3 sequence is 13 residues long.

This rearrangement joins TRBV5-6 to TRBJ1-1, with D unresolved. The germline V gene has CDR1 SGHDT and CDR2 YYEEEE. The CDR3 totals 13 residues. V shed 4 bases and J shed 4 bases, with 11 bases lying between them. The CDR3 DNA sequence: TGTGCCAGCAGCCGACCCGCGGGCACTGAAGCTTTCTTT. Protein: CASSRPAGTEAFF.

The CDR3 is CAWSDGQGRSEAFF. The CDR3 coding sequence is TGTGCCTGGAGTGATGGACAGGGTAGGTCTGAAGCTTTCTTT. The chain has TRBV30 and TRBJ1-1, with 8 bases aligning to TRBD1. The V gene's germline CDR1 is GTSNPN and CDR2 SVGIG (reference sequence). The V and J ends lost 1 base and 6 bases, in that order; junction bases with no gene match: 7. This CDR3 has 14 amino acids.

The chain combines TRBV7-6 with TRBJ2-7; TRBD1 agrees at 11 bases. This CDR3 has 15 residues. V was clipped by 5 bases and J by 3 bases; unmatched bases: 6. Germline V CDR1 and CDR2: SGHVS, FNYEAQ. CDR3 region: CASSLTDRGLYEQYF. The CDR3 bases are TGTGCCAGCAGCCTCACGGACAGGGGGCTCTACGAGCAGTACTTC.

As for this clone: Other DNA sequences in the same sample also yield this CDR3. The gene calls are TRBV30 and TRBJ1-1; D not resolved. Trimming took 0 bases from V and 5 from J, leaving 4 bases between them. Germline V lookup: CDR1 GTSNPN, CDR2 SVGIG (reference sequence). The length of the CDR3 is 11 residues. This chain's CDR3 is CAWSVLTEAFF. CDR3 in DNA: TGTGCCTGGAGTGTACTTACTGAAGCTTTCTTT.

The chain joins TRBV6-5 to TRBJ1-1, with TRBD1 matching 9 bases. The CDR3 runs 14 residues. Germline lookup yields CDR1 MNHEY and CDR2 SVGAGI. The junction had 5 bases not matched to a gene; V was cut back by 6 bases and J by 3 bases. CDR3 residues: CASRPGQGYTEAFF. Here the CDR3 DNA reads TGTGCCAGCAGACCCGGACAGGGGTACACTGAAGCTTTCTTT.

The rearrangement uses TRBV6-2 or TRBV6-3 and TRBJ2-3, with D tentatively TRBD1 (6 bases). V shed 3 bases and J shed 1 base, with 11 bases lying between them. CDR3 length: 15 residues. Germline CDR1 is MNHEY and CDR2 is SVGEGT. The CDR3, as DNA: TGTGCCAGCAGTTATTGGGACACAGGCACAGATACGCAGTATTTT. Translation: CASSYWDTGTDTQYF.

This clone has a single count. The chain carries TRBV6-4 and TRBJ2-3; D is perhaps TRBD2 (6 bases). Germline CDR1 MRHNA, CDR2 SNTAGT. V lost 1 base to trimming and J lost 7 bases, with 12 bases between them. The CDR3 length is 14 residues. The CDR3 coding sequence is TGTGCCAGCAGTGACTACGCGGGATCTAATACGCAGTATTTT. It codes for CASSDYAGSNTQYF.

This clone has a single count. The chain is built from TRBV4-3 and TRBJ1-2; tentatively, D is TRBD1 (6 bases). The germline V gene encodes CDR1 LGHNA and CDR2 YSLEER. This CDR3 region has 16 residues. V lost 2 bases and J lost 1, with 14 bases in between. The CDR3 loop is CASSQYGQISNYGYTF. The CDR3 coding sequence is TGCGCCAGCAGCCAATATGGACAGATAAGTAACTATGGCTACACCTTC.

The J gene is TRBJ1-2, the V gene TRBV5-4; D gene uncertain. Per germline, CDR1 SGHNT and CDR2 YYREEE (reference sequence). The CDR3 contains 14 residues. With 0 bases removed from V and 8 bases from J, the gap between germline ends came to 14 bases. The CDR3 protein is CASSLDPTVPGYTF. The DNA of the CDR3 is TGTGCCAGCAGCTTGGACCCTACAGTCCCGGGCTACACCTTC.

DNA of the CDR3: TGTGCCAGCAGGAGGGCAGGGGGCGTTAGTCAGCCCCAGCATTTT. Its protein is CASRRAGGVSQPQHF. The chain couples TRBV27 to TRBJ1-5; 8 nucleotides match TRBD1. Germline assignment: CDR1 MNHEY and CDR2 SMNVEV (reference sequence). There are 15 residues in the CDR3. Losses at the gene ends were 6 bases for V and 6 bases for J; bases not matched to a gene: 10.

This chain uses TRBV5-1 with TRBJ2-5; the match to TRBD1 covers 9 bases. V trimming: 2 bases; J trimming: 5 bases; junction bases outside the gene matches: 10. The CDR3 totals 16 residues. Germline V gene lookup returns CDR1 SGHRS and CDR2 YFSETQ. Here the CDR3 reads CASSFNPGTGWETQYF. CDR3 DNA: TGCGCCAGCAGCTTCAATCCCGGGACAGGGTGGGAGACCCAGTACTTC.

V and J are TRBV30 and TRBJ2-7; the D is unclear. Trimming left V 1 base short and J 1 base short, with 8 bases between. The CDR3 totals 13 residues. The germline V gene encodes CDR1 GTSNPN and CDR2 SVGIG (reference sequence). CDR3 sequence (DNA): TGTGCCTGGAGTGGGATGACATCCTACGAGCAGTACTTC. Amino acids: CAWSGMTSYEQYF.

V and J are TRBV18 and TRBJ2-5; D may be TRBD2 (6 bases). Trimming took 2 bases from V and 5 from J, leaving 15 bases between them. The germline V gene has CDR1 KGHSH and CDR2 LQKENI. The CDR3 has 15 residues. CDR3 sequence (DNA): TGTGCCAGCTCACCAAATAGGGCGGGAATGGAGACCCAGTACTTC. Translated, it gives CASSPNRAGMETQYF.

This clone was seen more than once but under ten times. The V and J genes are TRBV5-6 and TRBJ2-7; 10 bases align to TRBD1. J gave up 7 bases and V 3 bases, and 7 bases lay outside the gene matches. This CDR3 has 14 residues. In germline, CDR1 is SGHDT, CDR2 YYEEEE. CDR3: CASSSGTGALEQYF. For the CDR3, the DNA is TGTGCCAGCAGCTCCGGGACAGGGGCGCTTGAGCAGTACTTC.

V is TRBV5-4 and J is TRBJ1-3; tentatively, D is TRBD1 (6 bases). Trimming took off 3 bases at V and 0 bases at J, with 19 bases between the two ends. The CDR3 covers 18 residues. Germline-derived CDR1 and CDR2 are SGHNT and YYREEE (reference sequence). The CDR3 bases are TGTGCCAGCAGCTCCCACTTGGGGGCAAGTTACTCTGGAAACACCATATATTTT. Protein sequence: CASSSHLGASYSGNTIYF.

The chain employs TRBV6-5 and TRBJ1-2; TRBD1 matches at 7 bases. This CDR3 region has 15 residues. Trimming removed 2 bases from V and 1 base from J; junction bases left unmatched: 4. Germline assignment: CDR1 MNHEY and CDR2 SVGAGI. The CDR3: CASSYAGTVNYGYTF. Written as DNA, the CDR3 is TGTGCCAGCAGTTACGCCGGGACAGTTAACTATGGCTACACCTTC.

The chain has TRBV10-3 and TRBJ2-7; 7 positions agree with TRBD2. V lost 10 bases to trimming and J lost 3 bases; unmatched junction nucleotides: 9. Germline loops: CDR1 ENHRY, CDR2 SYGVKD. The CDR3 length is 13 residues. The CDR3, as DNA: TGTGCCACCTCCGGGACTAACAACTACGAGCAGTACTTC. It is translated as CATSGTNNYEQYF.

This sequence joins TRBV7-9 and TRBJ1-4; D perhaps matches TRBD1 (6 bases). Trimming shortened V by 1 base and J by 5 bases, and 11 bases separated the two germline ends. In germline, CDR1 is SEHNR, CDR2 FQNEAQ (reference sequence). The CDR3 contains 15 residues. The CDR3 DNA sequence: TGTGCCAGCAGCTTAGGGGGGCGCAAAAATGAAAAACTGTTTTTT. Encoded protein: CASSLGGRKNEKLFF.

This clone has only one observation. The chain carries TRBV18 and TRBJ1-2; no definite D call. Germline V CDR1 and CDR2: KGHSH, LQKENI. V gave up 3 bases and J gave up 5 bases, with 13 bases separating them. The CDR3 sequence is 14 residues long. The CDR3 reads CASSPSPDSYGYTF. In DNA, the CDR3 is TGTGCCAGCTCACCCTCGCCGGACTCTTATGGCTACACCTTC.

The J gene is TRBJ2-2, the V gene TRBV7-2, with unresolved D. V shed 2 bases and J shed 1 base, with 5 bases lying between them. Germline V gene sequence: CDR1 SGHTA, CDR2 FQGNSA. The CDR3 runs to 14 residues. The DNA of the CDR3 is TGTGCCAGCAGCTTAACACAGAACACCGGGGAGCTGTTTTTT. Translation gives CASSLTQNTGELFF.

The chain combines TRBV7-8 with TRBJ1-1; D remains unclear. Per the germline V gene, CDR1 is SGHVS and CDR2 is FQNEAQ. This CDR3 has 13 amino acids. V was shortened by 1 base and J by 6 bases, with 9 bases between the two germline ends. CDR3: CASSLGRGPEAFF. The CDR3 DNA sequence: TGTGCCAGCAGCTTAGGGCGTGGGCCTGAAGCTTTCTTT.

The chain couples TRBV12-3 or TRBV12-4 to TRBJ2-1; D might be TRBD1 (6 bases). The CDR3 loop spans 12 amino acids. V shed 6 bases and J shed 4 bases, with 7 bases lying between them. CDR3 sequence reads: CASRQGYNEQFF. The CDR3 DNA reads as TGTGCCAGCAGACAGGGATACAATGAGCAGTTCTTC.

The chain carries TRBV27 and TRBJ2-7, with TRBD2 matching 10 bases. V was pared by 6 bases and J by 2 bases, with 13 bases of the junction left unmatched. CDR3 length equals 17 residues. The germline V gene encodes CDR1 MNHEY and CDR2 SMNVEV (reference sequence). The CDR3, as DNA: TGTGCCAGCAGATTCCGACCTCCACTAGCGGGGACCTACGAGCAGTACTTC. Residues: CASRFRPPLAGTYEQYF.

This clone occurred once. V is TRBV5-5 and J is TRBJ2-1; 10 nucleotides align to TRBD2. This CDR3 is built from 16 residues. Germline loops: CDR1 SGHKS, CDR2 YYEKEE (reference sequence). The junction had 4 bases not matched to a gene; V was cut back by 0 bases and J by 4 bases. In nucleotides, the CDR3 is TGTGCCAGCAGCTTGGCCACTAGCGGGGTTTACAATGAGCAGTTCTTC. Amino acid sequence: CASSLATSGVYNEQFF.